This T cell receptor beta chain stems from a study of blood T cell repertoires in COVID-19 (TCRdb year 2020). Regarding the study in general: Samples from collaborators originated in the United States, Italy and Spain and spanned both the acute and convalescent phases of COVID-19. The prospective study material was composed of cDNA or gDNA derived from T cells, B-cell-depleted T cells, or PBMCs. Deeply sampled blood TCRbeta repertoires from subjects exposed to, actively infected with, or recovered from COVID-19 were included in the dataset. The repertoires were released in a freely available public database intended as a resource for research on the immune response to SARS-CoV-2. Samples came from the ongoing ImmuneRACE study (first 160 participants) plus 1,254 subjects from 6 global collaborators. The sample metadata nearly always contained a de-identified subject ID, COVID-19 status, age in years and sex. HLA class I and class II types, where available, came from metadata supplied by the sample provider rather than from assay-based typing.

Study-wide conclusions, independent of this receptor: How much clinical and demographic metadata was included differed by source and by participant, and the metadata was provided uncurated.

TCRbeta CDR3 regions were amplified from genomic DNA using the immunoSEQ Assay, a bias-controlled multiplex PCR. The paper's processing steps were these. The number of nucleated cells in each sample was estimated from the amplification of reference gene primers within the assay. To quantify the absolute abundance of each unique TCRbeta CDR3 rearrangement, sequence reads were collapsed and filtered. For each sample, productive Simpson clonality was calculated as the square root of Simpson's diversity index across productive rearrangements. TCRdb holds this immuneACCESS table with in-frame rearrangements only. Some clones are missing; in checked studies, unresolved V genes explain under half, and the rest has no known cause. That table furnishes V, J and clone size, whereas the DNA furnished D and trimming. In this sample the table shows approximately 210,000 clones, 81% of which occur a single time. Jointly, the top ten make up around 8.9% of the sample.

Concerning this clone: Its antigen has not been determined. Base quality data are lacking; no much larger clone is found one base away.

Enrolling through a virtual design, the prospective study's participants ranged in age from roughly 18 to 89 years and lived across about two dozen United States geographic areas. To assign participants to cohorts, the prospective study relied on clinical history that participants themselves reported in a screening survey and a study questionnaire. Each participant in the prospective study had whole blood, serum and a nasopharyngeal or oropharyngeal swab collected by mobile phlebotomists. Prospective study participants could optionally give additional blood draws and questionnaires over an approximately two-month period. Before DNA extraction, blood samples from the prospective study were shipped at room temperature or frozen. Sequenced material: PBMCs or T cells enriched from blood (not recorded which). The receptor comes from a woman between 45 and 65 years old with acute COVID-19.

At the DNA level, the sequence is TGTGCCAGCAGCGTAGGAGGGACAGGTTATGGCTACACCTTC. This sequence encodes CASSVGGTGYGYTF. Rearrangement joined TRBV7-9 to TRBJ1-2, and TRBD1 aligns with 8 junction nucleotides. The germline V end is reduced by 5 bases and the J end by 5 bases; junction bases left unmatched: 7. Looking up the germline V gene (reference sequence) yields CDR1 SEHNR and CDR2 FQNEAQ. The CDR3 measures 14 amino acids from cysteine to phenylalanine. CDR3 DNA is the only sequence kept; it has 42 bases, read in frame from the first base. Joined to the reference TRBV7-9 and TRBJ1-2 proteins, this CDR3 gives the full variable domain: DTGVSQNPRHKITKRGQNVTFRCDPISEHNRLYWYRQTLGQGPEFLTYFQNEAQLEKSRLLSDRFSAERPKGSFSTLEIQRTEQGDSAMYLCASSVGGTGYGYTFGSGTRLTVV.